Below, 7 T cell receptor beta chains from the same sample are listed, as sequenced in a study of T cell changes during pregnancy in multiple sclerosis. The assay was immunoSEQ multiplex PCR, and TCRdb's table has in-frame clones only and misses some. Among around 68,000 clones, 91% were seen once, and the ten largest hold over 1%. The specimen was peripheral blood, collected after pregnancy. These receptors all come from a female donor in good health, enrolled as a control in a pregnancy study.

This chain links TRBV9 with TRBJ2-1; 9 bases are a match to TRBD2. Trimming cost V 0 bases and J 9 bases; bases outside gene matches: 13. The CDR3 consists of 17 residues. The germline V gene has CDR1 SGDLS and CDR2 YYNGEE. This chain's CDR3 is CASSVVGGASGDFEQFF. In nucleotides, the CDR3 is TGTGCCAGCAGCGTAGTTGGTGGGGCTAGCGGGGATTTTGAGCAGTTCTTC.

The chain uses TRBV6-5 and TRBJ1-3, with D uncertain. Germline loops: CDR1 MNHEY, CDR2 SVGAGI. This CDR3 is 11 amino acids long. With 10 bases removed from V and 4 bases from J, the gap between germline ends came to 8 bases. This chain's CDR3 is CATRGGNTIYF. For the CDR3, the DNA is TGTGCCACACGCGGGGGAAACACCATATATTTT.

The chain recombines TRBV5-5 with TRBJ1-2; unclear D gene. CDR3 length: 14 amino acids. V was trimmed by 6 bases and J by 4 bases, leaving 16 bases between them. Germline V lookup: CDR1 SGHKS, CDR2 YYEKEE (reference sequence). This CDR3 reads CASTLAVAAYGYTF. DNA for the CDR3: TGTGCCAGCACCCTGGCGGTGGCAGCCTATGGCTACACCTTC.

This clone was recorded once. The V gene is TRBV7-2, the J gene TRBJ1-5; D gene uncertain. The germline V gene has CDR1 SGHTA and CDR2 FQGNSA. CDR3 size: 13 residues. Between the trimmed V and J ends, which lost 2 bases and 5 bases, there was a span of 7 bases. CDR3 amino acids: CASSLIAYQPQHF. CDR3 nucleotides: TGTGCCAGCAGCTTAATTGCGTATCAGCCCCAGCATTTT.

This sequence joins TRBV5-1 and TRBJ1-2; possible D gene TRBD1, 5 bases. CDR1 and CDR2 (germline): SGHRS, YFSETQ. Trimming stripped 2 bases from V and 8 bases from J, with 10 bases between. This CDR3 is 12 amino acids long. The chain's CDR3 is CASSFQGGGYTF. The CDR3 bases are TGCGCCAGCAGCTTCCAGGGAGGCGGCTACACCTTC.

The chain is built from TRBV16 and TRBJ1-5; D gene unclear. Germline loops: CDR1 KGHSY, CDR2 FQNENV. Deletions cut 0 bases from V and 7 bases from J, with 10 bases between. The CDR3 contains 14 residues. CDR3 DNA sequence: TGTGCCAGCAGCCAATCTACCGCAGGACAGCCCCAGCATTTT. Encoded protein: CASSQSTAGQPQHF.

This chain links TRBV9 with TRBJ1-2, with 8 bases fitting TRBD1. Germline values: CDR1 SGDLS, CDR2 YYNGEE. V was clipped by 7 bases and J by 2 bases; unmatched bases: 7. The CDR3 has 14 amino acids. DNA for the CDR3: TGTGCCAGCTCCGGGACAGGACTAAACTATGGCTACACCTTC. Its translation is CASSGTGLNYGYTF.